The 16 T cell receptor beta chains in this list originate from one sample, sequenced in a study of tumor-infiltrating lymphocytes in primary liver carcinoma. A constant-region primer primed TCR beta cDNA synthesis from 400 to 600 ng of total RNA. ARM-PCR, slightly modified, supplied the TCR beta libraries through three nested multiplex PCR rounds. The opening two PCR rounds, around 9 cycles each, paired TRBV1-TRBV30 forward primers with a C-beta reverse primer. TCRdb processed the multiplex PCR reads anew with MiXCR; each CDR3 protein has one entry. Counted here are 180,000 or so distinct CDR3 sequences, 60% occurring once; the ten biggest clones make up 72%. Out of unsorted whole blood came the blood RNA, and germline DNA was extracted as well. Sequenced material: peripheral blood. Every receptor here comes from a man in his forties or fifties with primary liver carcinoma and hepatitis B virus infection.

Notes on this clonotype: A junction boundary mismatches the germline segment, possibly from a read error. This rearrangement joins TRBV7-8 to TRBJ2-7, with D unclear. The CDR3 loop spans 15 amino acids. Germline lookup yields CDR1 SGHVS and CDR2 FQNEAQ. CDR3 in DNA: TGTGTCAGCAGCTTCGGGCATGGGAATGGTCTCGGGCAGTACTTC. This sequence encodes CVSSFGHGNGLGQYF. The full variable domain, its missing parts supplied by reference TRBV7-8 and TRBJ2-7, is GAGVSQSPRYKVAKRGQDVALRCDPISGHVSLFWYQQALGQGPEFLTYFQNEAQLDKSGLPSDRFFAERPEGSVSTLKIQRTQQEDSAVYLCVSSFGHGNGLGQYFGPGTRLTVT.

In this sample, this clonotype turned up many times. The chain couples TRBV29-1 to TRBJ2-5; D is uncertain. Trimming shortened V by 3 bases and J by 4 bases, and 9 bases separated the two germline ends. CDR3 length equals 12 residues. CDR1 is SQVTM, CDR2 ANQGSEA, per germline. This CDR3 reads CSVESVGETQYF. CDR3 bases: TGCAGCGTTGAGTCAGTCGGAGAGACCCAGTACTTC.

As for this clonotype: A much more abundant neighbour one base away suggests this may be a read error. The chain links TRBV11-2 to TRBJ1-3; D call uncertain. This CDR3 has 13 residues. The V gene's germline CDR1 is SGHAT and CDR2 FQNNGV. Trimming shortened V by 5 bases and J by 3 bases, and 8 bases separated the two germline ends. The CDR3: CASSQTGGNTIYF. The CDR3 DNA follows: TGTGCCAGCAGCCAGACGGGTGGAAACACCATATATTTT.

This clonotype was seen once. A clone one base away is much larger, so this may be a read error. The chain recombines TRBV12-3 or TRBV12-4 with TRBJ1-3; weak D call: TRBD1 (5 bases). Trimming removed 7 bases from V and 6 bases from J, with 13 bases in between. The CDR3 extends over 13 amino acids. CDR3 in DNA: TGTGCCAGCATCGGGACTGTGGAAAACACCATATATTTT. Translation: CASIGTVENTIYF.

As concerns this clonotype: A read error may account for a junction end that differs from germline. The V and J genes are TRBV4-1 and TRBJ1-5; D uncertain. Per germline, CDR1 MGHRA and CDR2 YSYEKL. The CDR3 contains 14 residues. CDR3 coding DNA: TGCGACAGCAGCCCGTCATTAAGCAATCAGCCCCAGCATTTT. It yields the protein CDSSPSLSNQPQHF.

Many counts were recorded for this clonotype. For the CDR3, the DNA is TGTGCCAGCAGCCCCTGGGCGGGAGTTAGCCACAATGAGCAGTTCTTC. Translated, it gives CASSPWAGVSHNEQFF. This chain joins TRBV11-2 and TRBJ2-1; 7 nucleotides agree with TRBD2. Per the germline V gene, CDR1 is SGHAT and CDR2 is FQNNGV. This CDR3 spans 16 amino acids. J lost 5 bases, V lost 5 bases, and 12 bases had no gene match.

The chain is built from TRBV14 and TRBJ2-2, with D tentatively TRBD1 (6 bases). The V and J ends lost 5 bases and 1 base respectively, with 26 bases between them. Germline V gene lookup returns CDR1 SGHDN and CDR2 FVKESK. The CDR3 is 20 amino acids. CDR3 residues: CASSEGIVRGYSQNTGELFF. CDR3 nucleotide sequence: TGTGCCAGCAGCGAAGGAATCGTCAGGGGCTACTCACAGAACACCGGGGAGCTGTTTTTT.

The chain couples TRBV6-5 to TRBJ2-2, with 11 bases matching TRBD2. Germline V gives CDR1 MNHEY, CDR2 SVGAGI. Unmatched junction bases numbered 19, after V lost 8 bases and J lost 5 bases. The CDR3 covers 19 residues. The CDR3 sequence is CASGQAYTSGGGKTGELFF. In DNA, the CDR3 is TGTGCCAGCGGTCAAGCTTATACTAGCGGGGGCGGAAAAACCGGGGAGCTGTTTTTT.

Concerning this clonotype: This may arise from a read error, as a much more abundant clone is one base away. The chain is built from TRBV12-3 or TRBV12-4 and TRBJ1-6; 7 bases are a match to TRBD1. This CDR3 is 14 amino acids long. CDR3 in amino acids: CASNLQGPNSPLHF. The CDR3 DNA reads TGTGCCAGCAATTTACAGGGGCCTAATTCACCCCTCCACTTT.

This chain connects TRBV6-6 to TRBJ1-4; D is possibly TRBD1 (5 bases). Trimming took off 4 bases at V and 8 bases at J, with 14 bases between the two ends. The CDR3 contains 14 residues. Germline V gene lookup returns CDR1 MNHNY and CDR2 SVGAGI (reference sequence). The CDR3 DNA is TGTGCCAGCAGTTTTGGGCAGGGAGGCGAAAAACTGTTTTTT. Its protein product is CASSFGQGGEKLFF.

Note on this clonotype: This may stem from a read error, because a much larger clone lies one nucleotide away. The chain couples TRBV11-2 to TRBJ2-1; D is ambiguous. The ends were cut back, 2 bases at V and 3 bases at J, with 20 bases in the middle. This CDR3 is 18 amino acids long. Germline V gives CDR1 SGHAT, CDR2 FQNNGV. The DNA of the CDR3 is TGTGCCAGCAGCTTAAGATCTTCGGTTTGGATATGCTACAATGAGCAGTTCTTC. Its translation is CASSLRSSVWICYNEQFF.

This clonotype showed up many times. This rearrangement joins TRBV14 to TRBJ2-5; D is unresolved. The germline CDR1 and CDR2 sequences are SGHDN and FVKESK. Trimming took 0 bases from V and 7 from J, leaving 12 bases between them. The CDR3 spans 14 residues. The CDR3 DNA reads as TGTGCCAGCAGCCAAGATCACCCGATTGGGACCCAGTACTTC. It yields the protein CASSQDHPIGTQYF.

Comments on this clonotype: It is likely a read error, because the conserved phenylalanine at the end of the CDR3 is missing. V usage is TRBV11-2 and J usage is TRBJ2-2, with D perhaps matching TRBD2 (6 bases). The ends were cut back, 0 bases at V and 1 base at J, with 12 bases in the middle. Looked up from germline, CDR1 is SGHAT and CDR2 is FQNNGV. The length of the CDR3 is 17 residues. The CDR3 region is CASSLDRDGRNTGELFL. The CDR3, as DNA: TGTGCCAGCAGCTTAGATCGGGACGGGAGGAACACCGGGGAGCTGTTTCTT.

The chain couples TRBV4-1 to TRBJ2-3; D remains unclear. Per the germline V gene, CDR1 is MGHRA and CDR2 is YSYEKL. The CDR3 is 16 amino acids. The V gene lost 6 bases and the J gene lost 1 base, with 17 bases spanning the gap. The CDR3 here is CASRSPGRQGTDTQYF. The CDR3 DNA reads TGCGCCAGCAGGTCCCCCGGGCGACAAGGCACAGATACGCAGTATTTT.

The CDR3 DNA reads as TGTGCCAGCCGGGCTAGCAATCAGCCCCAGCATTTT. Translated, it gives CASRASNQPQHF. The V gene is TRBV6-2 or TRBV6-3, the J gene TRBJ1-5; D ambiguous. CDR1 is MNHEY and CDR2 is SVGEGT in the germline V gene. V was pared by 8 bases and J by 0 bases, with 5 bases between. CDR3 size: 12 residues.

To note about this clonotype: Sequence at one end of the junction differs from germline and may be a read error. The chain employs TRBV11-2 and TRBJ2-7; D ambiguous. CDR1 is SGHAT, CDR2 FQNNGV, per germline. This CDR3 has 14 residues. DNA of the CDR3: TGTACCAGCAGCTTAACCGGCGGAGCCTACGTGCAGCACTTC. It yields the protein CTSSLTGGAYVQHF.